Sequencing of this TCR beta chain was carried out in a study of shared clonotypes between healthy human individuals. Findings and caveats of the study: Shared clonotypes across all four donors exceeded non-shared ones in generation probability. What limited the represented genetic and exposure-history diversity was the small number of donors.

Concerning this clone: Its antigen is undetermined.

From germline, CDR1 is SGHVS and CDR2 FNYEAQ. V shed 1 base and J shed 5 bases, with 8 bases lying between them. The CDR3 sequence is 13 residues long. Caucasian adults residing in Nashville, Tennessee made up all the donors. The input for sorted-subset replicate PCRs was around 0.2 ug DNA, tens of thousands of T cell genomes. Generated by immunoSEQ multiplex PCR, the TCRdb table keeps only in-frame clones and is missing some. The table lists millions of clones, roughly 94% of them singletons. Sample: naive CD4+ T cells sorted from blood. Subset specified: CD45RA+ positively selected. The rearrangement uses TRBV7-6 and TRBJ1-1; D gene unclear. The TCR sequence derives from a man aged 18 to 30 in good health. This chain's CDR3 is CASSLELPTEAFF. DNA of the CDR3: TGTGCCAGCAGCTTAGAACTCCCGACTGAAGCTTTCTTT.